This TCR beta chain was recorded in a study of cytomegalovirus exposure and HLA in healthy donors. This CDR3 is built from 16 residues. V shed 0 bases, J shed 3 bases, and the junction held 4 bases outside the gene matches. Germline lookup yields CDR1 LNHNV and CDR2 YYDKDF (reference sequence). In the PCR, 60 Vbeta and 13 Jbeta primers were used. Measured with immunoSEQ multiplex PCR; TCRdb has only the in-frame clones, and not every one. This sample yields approximately 190,000 clones, of which roughly 80% are seen a single time; around 4% belongs to the top ten. In its sample, this clone was seen once.

Sequencing was carried out using PBMCs. The chain recombines TRBV15 with TRBJ2-2; 7 positions agree with TRBD1. The TCR originated in a man in his fifties or sixties in good health and CMV-seronegative. The DNA for the CDR3 is TGTGCCACCAGCAGAGATCCCGGGACAGACACCGGGGAGCTGTTTTTT. Its translation is CATSRDPGTDTGELFF.